This TCR beta chain was found in a study of beta chain features in type 1 diabetes. Study observations and caveats: More deletions and fewer insertions at VDJ junctions were seen in type 1 diabetes patients. The study found moderately but significantly shorter TCRB CDR3s in all four CD4+ subsets of Type 1 diabetes patients. Naive, central memory and Treg TCRB repertoires appeared more alike in patients than in healthy donors.

This clone showed up just a few times. Its antigen is as yet unknown. The CDR3 sequence is 13 residues long. CDR1 is SSHAT, CDR2 FNYEAQ, per germline (reference sequence). The V gene lost 0 bases and the J gene lost 9 bases, with 9 bases spanning the gap. Expressed TCRB transcripts were sequenced because the isolated RNA had all been reverse transcribed beforehand. The repertoire was sequenced with immunoSEQ multiplex PCR; TCRdb's copy has only in-frame clones and lacks some. The repertoire holds under 800,000 clones, with around 16% as singletons. The specimen was naive CD4+ T cells from blood. The genes are TRBV7-7 and TRBJ2-1, with unresolved D. The receptor was derived from a young man in good health. This CDR3 is CASSLAGKVEQFF. The CDR3 DNA reads TGTGCCAGCAGCTTAGCGGGGAAGGTTGAGCAGTTCTTC.